Below, 20 T cell receptor beta chains from the same sample are listed, as sequenced in a study of T-cell reconstitution after alpha-beta-depleted transplantation in children. Preparation of the TCRbeta library was carried out with unique molecular identifiers. TCRdb redid the calling of the PCR reads with MiXCR, one entry per CDR3 protein. Here the sample spans approximately 520,000 distinct CDR3 sequences, approximately 10% being singletons. The material sequenced was PBMCs, mostly from graft donor cells, taken 180 days after TCRalphabeta/CD19-depleted stem cell transplant. The receptors shown here come from a female patient aged 2-10 years who had a stem cell transplant for aplastic anemia, so the T cells may come from the graft donor.

The chain uses TRBV13 and TRBJ2-3; TRBD2 aligns across 8 bases. Germline CDR1 reads PRHDT; CDR2 reads FYEKMQ (reference sequence). Trimming removed 3 bases from V and 2 bases from J; junction bases left unmatched: 7. The CDR3 consists of 16 residues. The CDR3 spells CASSFASGFPTDTQYF. For the CDR3, the DNA is TGTGCCAGCAGCTTCGCTAGCGGGTTCCCCACAGATACGCAGTATTTT. The variable domain in full, with the rest retrieved from reference TRBV13 and TRBJ2-3, is AAGVIQSPRHLIKEKRETATLKCYPIPRHDTVYWYQQGPGQDPQFLISFYEKMQSDKGSIPDRFSAQQFSDYHSELNMSSLELGDSALYFCASSFASGFPTDTQYFGPGTRLTVL.

The chain employs TRBV28 and TRBJ1-2; D call uncertain. V was shortened by 6 bases and J by 0 bases, with 11 bases between the two germline ends. In germline, CDR1 is MDHEN, CDR2 SYDVKM. The CDR3 totals 14 residues. The CDR3, as DNA: TGTGCCAGCAGAGAAGGGCCTTCTAACTATGGCTACACCTTC. It translates to CASREGPSNYGYTF.

The chain joins TRBV15 to TRBJ1-5; D gene unclear. The CDR3 has 16 amino acids. CDR1 and CDR2 (germline): LNHNV, YYDKDF (reference sequence). V dropped 5 bases and J dropped 2 bases, with 16 bases sitting between them. As DNA, the CDR3 is TGTGCCACCAGCCCCAGAAATGGCGTGGGCAATCAGCCCCAGCATTTT. Translating gives CATSPRNGVGNQPQHF.

This clonotype rates as medium-sized. The CDR3 loop is CASSPEGNTEAFF. As DNA, the CDR3 is TGCGCCAGCAGCCCCGAGGGGAACACTGAAGCTTTCTTT. The J gene is TRBJ1-1, the V gene TRBV5-1; no definite D call. The V end was cut by 4 bases, the J end by 1 base, with 8 bases between. The length of the CDR3 is 13 residues. In germline, CDR1 is SGHRS, CDR2 YFSETQ.

In its sample, this clonotype was seen a few times. The V gene is TRBV9, the J gene TRBJ2-4; 10 bases map to TRBD2. This CDR3 contains 16 residues. Trimming at V came to 4 bases and at J to 6 bases, leaving 10 bases not matched to a gene. Germline CDR1 reads SGDLS; CDR2 reads YYNGEE. The CDR3 nucleotides are TGTGCCAGCAGCCCCCCAGGACTAGCGGCAGCAAACATTCAGTACTTC. As protein: CASSPPGLAAANIQYF.

The chain carries TRBV20-1 and TRBJ2-3; 7 nucleotides agree with TRBD1. Germline CDR1 is DFQATT and CDR2 is SNEGSKA (reference sequence). The CDR3 length is 16 residues. V lost 3 bases and J lost 0; bases outside the gene matches: 9. CDR3 DNA sequence: TGCAGTGCTAGGACCCCCCGACAGGGCAGCACAGATACGCAGTATTTT. Residues: CSARTPRQGSTDTQYF.

The J gene is TRBJ1-5, the V gene TRBV21-1. TRBV21-1 is a listed pseudogene. This CDR3 region has 17 residues. This CDR3 reads CASSPVSQDPSNQPQHF. The CDR3 DNA is TGTGCCAGCAGCCCAGTATCCCAAGATCCTAGCAATCAGCCCCAGCATTTT.

The chain is built from TRBV27 and TRBJ1-2; 7 bases match TRBD1. The V and J ends lost 4 bases and 6 bases, in that order; junction bases with no gene match: 5. Germline V gene data show CDR1 as MNHEY and CDR2 as SMNVEV (reference sequence). This CDR3 region has 13 residues. CDR3 in DNA: TGTGCCAGCAGTTCCCCCAGGGGGAATGGCTACACCTTC. Amino acids: CASSSPRGNGYTF.

A few counts support this clonotype. This chain uses TRBV28 with TRBJ1-2; D not resolved. The CDR3 contains 12 residues. Germline V gene data show CDR1 as MDHEN and CDR2 as SYDVKM. V was pared by 2 bases and J by 8 bases, with 9 bases between. The CDR3 bases are TGTGCCAGCAGTTTAAAAGGGAGAGGCTACACCTTC. Amino acid sequence: CASSLKGRGYTF.

This clonotype occurred a few times. The chain carries TRBV20-1 and TRBJ2-3; tentative D call: TRBD2 (5 bases). The CDR3 runs 15 residues. In germline, CDR1 is DFQATT, CDR2 SNEGSKA (reference sequence). Trimming stripped 1 base from V and 1 base from J, with 12 bases between. The CDR3 reads CSARVPRVGTDTQYF. The CDR3 coding sequence is TGCAGTGCTAGAGTCCCGAGGGTAGGCACAGATACGCAGTATTTT.

J is TRBJ1-6 and V is TRBV12-3 or TRBV12-4; D may be TRBD1 (6 bases). Trimming removed 6 bases from V and 4 bases from J, with 13 bases in between. The CDR3 contains 15 residues. The CDR3 spells CASSAGTTYNSPLHF. The DNA for the CDR3 is TGTGCCAGCAGCGCCGGGACAACTTATAATTCACCCCTCCACTTT.

V is TRBV7-2 and J is TRBJ2-7, with 7 nucleotides matching TRBD2. CDR3 length: 15 residues. Germline CDR1 is SGHTA and CDR2 is FQGNSA. The V and J ends lost 0 bases and 6 bases, in that order; junction bases with no gene match: 8. The CDR3 DNA follows: TGTGCCAGCAGCTTAGCATATGCGGGAGCCGGCGAGCAGTACTTC. This gives the protein CASSLAYAGAGEQYF.

Many counts were recorded for this clonotype. The genes are TRBV20-1 and TRBJ2-3; 12 nucleotides line up with TRBD2. The CDR3 is made up of 16 amino acids. Looked up from germline, CDR1 is DFQATT and CDR2 is SNEGSKA (reference sequence). The ends lost 4 bases at V and 4 bases at J; junction bases unmatched: 9. The CDR3 nucleotides read TGCAGTGCTATTCCTCTAGCGGGAGGGTCTTCAGATACGCAGTATTTT. Protein: CSAIPLAGGSSDTQYF.

Ten or more counts support this clonotype. The chain joins TRBV7-2 to TRBJ1-2; D is unresolved. Germline V gene sequence: CDR1 SGHTA, CDR2 FQGNSA. V was shortened by 4 bases and J by 4 bases, with 16 bases between the two germline ends. The CDR3 contains 15 residues. DNA for the CDR3: TGTGCCAGCAGCTCCCCCGCCGGGATCTTCTATGGCTACACCTTC. Amino acid sequence: CASSSPAGIFYGYTF.

In its sample, this clonotype was seen many times. The chain has TRBV29-1 and TRBJ2-5; no clear D gene. This CDR3 is 13 amino acids long. CDR1 is SQVTM, CDR2 ANQGSEA, per germline. V lost 4 bases to trimming and J lost 4 bases, with 13 bases between them. The CDR3 loop is CSVVFWVGETQYF. CDR3 bases: TGCAGCGTTGTGTTTTGGGTTGGAGAGACCCAGTACTTC.

The chain combines TRBV6-1 with TRBJ1-1; weak D call: TRBD1 (6 bases). Trimming left V 5 bases short and J 1 base short, with 11 bases between. The CDR3 runs to 14 residues. The germline V gene has CDR1 MNHNS and CDR2 SASEGT. CDR3 protein: CASSRTAKNTEAFF. As DNA, the CDR3 is TGTGCCAGCAGTCGGACAGCAAAGAACACTGAAGCTTTCTTT.

This clonotype has a handful of counts. The V gene is TRBV3-1, the J gene TRBJ1-5; perhaps TRBD1 as D (5 bases). Trimming cost V 3 bases and J 7 bases, with 10 bases left between them. The germline V gene has CDR1 LGHDT and CDR2 YNNKEL (reference sequence). The CDR3 runs to 13 residues. CDR3 sequence reads: CASSQLGGQPQHF. CDR3 DNA: TGTGCCAGCAGCCAGTTGGGGGGGCAGCCCCAGCATTTT.

The gene calls are TRBV28 and TRBJ2-1, with D uncertain. This CDR3 has 12 residues. Between the trimmed V and J ends, which lost 3 bases and 7 bases, there was a span of 7 bases. Germline V gene sequence: CDR1 MDHEN, CDR2 SYDVKM. Written as DNA, the CDR3 is TGTGCCAGCAGTTTTCCTTATAATGAGCAGTTCTTC. This encodes CASSFPYNEQFF.

Many counts were recorded for this clonotype. The V and J genes are TRBV14 and TRBJ2-5, with D maybe TRBD1 (6 bases). V dropped 3 bases and J dropped 3 bases, with 11 bases sitting between them. The CDR3 length is 14 residues. In germline, CDR1 is SGHDN, CDR2 FVKESK. This CDR3 is CASSQARGKETQYF. CDR3 nucleotide sequence: TGTGCCAGCAGCCAGGCCAGGGGAAAAGAGACCCAGTACTTC.

The chain couples TRBV19 to TRBJ2-7, with D unresolved. Germline V gene sequence: CDR1 LNHDA, CDR2 SQIVND (reference sequence). Trimming shortened V by 8 bases and J by 4 bases, and 15 bases separated the two germline ends. This CDR3 spans 13 amino acids. The CDR3 nucleotides are TGTGCCAGTTCGGCAGGACCTTTATACGAGCAGTACGTC. It is translated as CASSAGPLYEQYV.